This T cell receptor (beta chain) was captured in a study of blood T cell repertoires in COVID-19. Study as a whole: From T cells, B-cell-depleted T cells, or PBMCs came the material, which was cDNA or gDNA.

This clone was observed a single time. Germline values: CDR1 LNHDA, CDR2 SQIVND (reference sequence). The J segment lost 2 bases and the V segment lost 1 base, leaving 1 base of the junction unmatched. CDR3 length: 15 residues. Study processing details: By means of reference gene primer amplification, nucleated cell counts were estimated. The protocol was immunoSEQ multiplex PCR, while the TCRdb copy is restricted to in-frame clones and leaves out a portion. V and J calls and clone size are copied from that table; D and trimming were computed from the DNA. The data show fewer than 45,000 clones, around 80% seen once.

The sequencing sample was made of peripheral blood. The TCR was taken from a human donor in a cohort sampled during active COVID-19. The rearrangement uses TRBV19 and TRBJ2-7, with 11 nucleotides matching TRBD2. CDR3 sequence reads: CASSIGLAGTYEQYF. The CDR3 DNA sequence: TGTGCCAGTAGTATAGGACTAGCGGGGACCTACGAGCAGTACTTC. The full variable domain, rest sourced from reference TRBV19 and TRBJ2-7, is DGGITQSPKYLFRKEGQNVTLSCEQNLNHDAMYWYRQDPGQGLRLIYYSQIVNDFQKGDIAEGYSVSREKKESFPLTVTSAQKNPTAFYLCASSIGLAGTYEQYFGPGTRLTVT.